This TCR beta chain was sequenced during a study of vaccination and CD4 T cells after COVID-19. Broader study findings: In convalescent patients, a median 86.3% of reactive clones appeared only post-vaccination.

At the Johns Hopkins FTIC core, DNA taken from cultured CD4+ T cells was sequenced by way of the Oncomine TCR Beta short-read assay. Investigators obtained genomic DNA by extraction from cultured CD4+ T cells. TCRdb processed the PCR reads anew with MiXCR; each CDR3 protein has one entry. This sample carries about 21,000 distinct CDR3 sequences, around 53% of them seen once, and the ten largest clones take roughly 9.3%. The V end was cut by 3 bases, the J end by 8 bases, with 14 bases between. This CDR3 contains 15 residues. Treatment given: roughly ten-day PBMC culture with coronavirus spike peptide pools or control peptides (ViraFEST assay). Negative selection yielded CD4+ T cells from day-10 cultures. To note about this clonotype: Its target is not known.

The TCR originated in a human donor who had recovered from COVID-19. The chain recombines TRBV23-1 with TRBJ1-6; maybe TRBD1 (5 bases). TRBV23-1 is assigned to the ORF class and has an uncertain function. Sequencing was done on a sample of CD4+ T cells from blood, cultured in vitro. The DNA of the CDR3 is TGCGCCAGCAGTCAGTCGGGACGGGAACATTCACCCCTCCACTTT. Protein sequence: CASSQSGREHSPLHF.